This passage covers 21 T cell receptor beta chains from one sample sequenced in a study of blood T cell repertoires in COVID-19. The repertoire was sequenced with immunoSEQ multiplex PCR; TCRdb's copy has only in-frame clones and lacks some. The data contain roughly 340,000 clones, around 86% of them singletons. The sequenced sample consisted of peripheral blood. These receptors were taken from a woman in her 50s with COVID-19, enrolled during active disease.

This sequence joins TRBV5-1 and TRBJ2-5; 13 bases map to TRBD2. Germline values: CDR1 SGHRS, CDR2 YFSETQ. CDR3 length: 15 amino acids. J was trimmed by 4 bases and V by 6 bases; bases with no gene match: 6. Here the CDR3 reads CASTTSGRALETQYF. The CDR3 region has the DNA TGCGCCAGCACCACTAGCGGGAGGGCCCTAGAGACCCAGTACTTC.

The rearrangement joins TRBV27 to TRBJ2-1; 7 nucleotides line up with TRBD2. The germline V gene has CDR1 MNHEY and CDR2 SMNVEV (reference sequence). Losses at the gene ends were 4 bases for V and 2 bases for J; bases not matched to a gene: 2. The CDR3 sequence is 14 residues long. The CDR3 region has the DNA TGTGCCAGCAGTTCGGGGGGAACCTACAATGAGCAGTTCTTC. It translates to CASSSGGTYNEQFF.

The chain links TRBV5-1 to TRBJ2-7, with a weak D call TRBD2 (6 bases). The V gene lost 3 bases and the J gene lost 2 bases, with 12 bases spanning the gap. The CDR3 loop spans 14 amino acids. Germline V gene lookup returns CDR1 SGHRS and CDR2 YFSETQ. The CDR3 coding sequence is TGCGCCAGCAGCTACTATAGCGGACCCTACGAGCAGTACTTC. Its translation: CASSYYSGPYEQYF.

The CDR3 nucleotides read TGTGCCAGCAGCGCGGGACATACTAATGAAAAACTGTTTTTT. Amino acids: CASSAGHTNEKLFF. The chain recombines TRBV9 with TRBJ1-4; tentatively, D is TRBD1 (6 bases). CDR3 length: 14 amino acids. Per the germline V gene, CDR1 is SGDLS and CDR2 is YYNGEE. V was shortened by 3 bases and J by 2 bases, with 8 bases between the two germline ends.

The rearrangement uses TRBV11-2 and TRBJ1-1; TRBD1 might be the D (5 bases). Germline V gene sequence: CDR1 SGHAT, CDR2 FQNNGV. The V gene lost 5 bases and the J gene lost 1 base, with 11 bases spanning the gap. This CDR3 contains 14 residues. CDR3 bases: TGTGCCAGCAGCCGCGGACATACGAACACTGAAGCTTTCTTT. Translation gives CASSRGHTNTEAFF.

The chain uses TRBV7-2 and TRBJ2-5, with a possible D match to TRBD1 (5 bases). Germline V lookup: CDR1 SGHTA, CDR2 FQGNSA. Trimming left V 5 bases short and J 2 bases short, with 18 bases between. The CDR3 has 16 residues. The CDR3 region has the DNA TGTGCCAGCAGCCCCTTCAGGGAATATTTTCAAGAGACCCAGTACTTC. The encoded protein is CASSPFREYFQETQYF.

This chain joins TRBV7-9 and TRBJ2-5; perhaps TRBD2 as D (5 bases). Germline lookup yields CDR1 SEHNR and CDR2 FQNEAQ (reference sequence). Trimming cost V 5 bases and J 1 base, with 11 bases left between them. The CDR3 totals 14 residues. CDR3 nucleotide sequence: TGTGCCAGCAGCCCGATCCTAGCCCAAGAGACCCAGTACTTC. It yields the protein CASSPILAQETQYF.

V gene TRBV7-9 combines with J gene TRBJ2-1, with 13 positions matching TRBD2. Germline V gene sequence: CDR1 SEHNR, CDR2 FQNEAQ (reference sequence). The V and J ends lost 5 bases and 9 bases, in that order; junction bases with no gene match: 10. The CDR3 runs 16 residues. CDR3 protein: CASSARTSGSGGEQFF. As DNA, the CDR3 is TGTGCCAGCAGCGCCCGGACTAGCGGGAGTGGCGGTGAGCAGTTCTTC.

The CDR3: CASSYSSGGYEQYF. DNA of the CDR3: TGTGCCAGCAGTTACTCGAGCGGGGGCTACGAGCAGTACTTC. The genes are TRBV6-5 and TRBJ2-7; TRBD2 matches at 8 bases. The CDR3 sequence is 14 residues long. Unmatched junction bases numbered 1, after V lost 0 bases and J lost 3 bases. Germline V gene data show CDR1 as MNHEY and CDR2 as SVGAGI.

The CDR3 sequence is CASSQEGLAGIYNEQFF. For the CDR3, the DNA is TGTGCCAGCAGCCAGGAGGGACTAGCGGGTATCTACAATGAGCAGTTCTTC. The chain uses TRBV4-2 and TRBJ2-1; 12 nucleotides match TRBD2. In germline, CDR1 is LGHNA, CDR2 YNFKEQ. The CDR3 extends over 17 amino acids. Losses at the gene ends were 3 bases for V and 3 bases for J; bases not matched to a gene: 6.

V is TRBV5-1 and J is TRBJ2-1, with a possible D match to TRBD2 (6 bases). The CDR3 consists of 15 residues. Germline loops: CDR1 SGHRS, CDR2 YFSETQ. The germline V and J ends were trimmed by 0 bases and 3 bases, with 10 bases remaining between them. CDR3 sequence reads: CASSLVPGVYNEQFF. CDR3 DNA sequence: TGCGCCAGCAGCTTGGTTCCGGGAGTCTACAATGAGCAGTTCTTC.

Here the CDR3 DNA reads TGTGCCAGTAGTATTCGACTAGCGGGCCTCTCCTCCTACAATGAGCAGTTCTTC. Residues: CASSIRLAGLSSYNEQFF. This chain uses TRBV19 with TRBJ2-1; TRBD2 agrees at 10 bases. Germline lookup yields CDR1 LNHDA and CDR2 SQIVND (reference sequence). CDR3 length equals 18 residues. V lost 3 bases and J lost 0; bases outside the gene matches: 8.

This chain links TRBV7-2 with TRBJ2-5, with D perhaps matching TRBD2 (6 bases). The germline gives CDR1 SGHTA, CDR2 FQGNSA. This CDR3 has 17 residues. The V and J ends lost 3 bases and 1 base respectively, with 18 bases between them. CDR3 region: CASSLGSGSGSQETQYF. The CDR3 coding sequence is TGTGCCAGCAGCTTGGGTTCAGGTAGCGGCAGCCAAGAGACCCAGTACTTC.

On this clone: The same CDR3 arises from other DNA sequences in this sample as well. V usage is TRBV11-2 and J usage is TRBJ1-3; D is ambiguous. Germline V gives CDR1 SGHAT, CDR2 FQNNGV. The CDR3 sequence is 14 residues long. V was shortened by 6 bases and J by 0 bases, with 9 bases between the two germline ends. CDR3 DNA sequence: TGTGCCAGCAGTGCGCAAGTCTCTGGAAACACCATATATTTT. This translates into CASSAQVSGNTIYF.

V gene TRBV5-4 combines with J gene TRBJ2-3; D is unclear. Germline-derived CDR1 and CDR2 are SGHNT and YYREEE (reference sequence). The ends were cut back, 3 bases at V and 2 bases at J, with 10 bases in the middle. The length of the CDR3 is 14 residues. The CDR3: CASSYTTHTDTQYF. The CDR3 nucleotides are TGTGCCAGCAGCTACACTACTCACACAGATACGCAGTATTTT.

The chain is built from TRBV5-1 and TRBJ1-1; weak D call: TRBD1 (5 bases). Trimming removed 2 bases from V and 3 bases from J, with 11 bases in between. CDR3 length: 14 residues. From germline, CDR1 is SGHRS and CDR2 YFSETQ. The CDR3 reads CASSFRALDTEAFF. The CDR3, as DNA: TGCGCCAGCAGCTTCAGGGCTTTGGACACTGAAGCTTTCTTT.

Of note for this clone: This specimen includes other DNA sequences encoding the same CDR3. The chain couples TRBV2 to TRBJ1-6; the D gene is possibly TRBD1 (5 bases). The V and J ends lost 4 bases and 6 bases respectively, with 13 bases between them. Germline V lookup: CDR1 SNHLY, CDR2 FYNNEI. The CDR3 runs to 15 residues. The CDR3 reads CASSGQGMGNSPLHF. The CDR3 DNA reads TGTGCCAGCAGTGGTCAGGGAATGGGTAATTCACCCCTCCACTTT.

The chain combines TRBV7-9 with TRBJ2-1, with a tentative D call TRBD2 (6 bases). CDR3 length equals 15 residues. Trimming left V 5 bases short and J 1 base short, with 12 bases between. Germline V lookup: CDR1 SEHNR, CDR2 FQNEAQ (reference sequence). The CDR3 here is CASSPGLASYNEQFF. CDR3 DNA: TGTGCCAGCAGCCCGGGACTGGCATCCTACAATGAGCAGTTCTTC.

The J gene is TRBJ2-1, the V gene TRBV4-3; 11 bases line up with TRBD2. This CDR3 contains 18 residues. The ends lost 4 bases at V and 5 bases at J; junction bases unmatched: 13. Germline CDR1 is LGHNA and CDR2 is YSLEER. The CDR3 spells CASSRTSGSLDSDNEQFF. DNA of the CDR3: TGCGCCAGCAGCCGAACTAGCGGGAGCCTGGATTCCGACAATGAGCAGTTCTTC.

The rearrangement links TRBV9 to TRBJ1-5; 9 nucleotides agree with TRBD1. The germline V gene has CDR1 SGDLS and CDR2 YYNGEE. The V and J ends lost 0 bases and 5 bases, in that order; junction bases with no gene match: 9. The CDR3 covers 17 residues. CDR3 DNA sequence: TGTGCCAGCAGCGTAGGCCCGGGACAGGGCCCCGATCAGCCCCAGCATTTT. Amino acids: CASSVGPGQGPDQPQHF. The full variable domain, rest sourced from reference TRBV9 and TRBJ1-5, is DSGVTQTPKHLITATGQRVTLRCSPRSGDLSVYWYQQSLDQGLQFLIQYYNGEERAKGNILERFSAQQFPDLHSELNLSSLELGDSALYFCASSVGPGQGPDQPQHFGDGTRLSIL.

The chain carries TRBV24-1 and TRBJ2-5, with D tentatively TRBD1 (5 bases). Trimming cost V 5 bases and J 3 bases, with 18 bases left between them. The CDR3 length is 16 residues. Germline V gene sequence: CDR1 KGHDR, CDR2 SFDVKD. DNA for the CDR3: TGTGCCACCAGTGGAAGGTCAGGGATGGCTAAAGAGACCCAGTACTTC. This encodes CATSGRSGMAKETQYF.